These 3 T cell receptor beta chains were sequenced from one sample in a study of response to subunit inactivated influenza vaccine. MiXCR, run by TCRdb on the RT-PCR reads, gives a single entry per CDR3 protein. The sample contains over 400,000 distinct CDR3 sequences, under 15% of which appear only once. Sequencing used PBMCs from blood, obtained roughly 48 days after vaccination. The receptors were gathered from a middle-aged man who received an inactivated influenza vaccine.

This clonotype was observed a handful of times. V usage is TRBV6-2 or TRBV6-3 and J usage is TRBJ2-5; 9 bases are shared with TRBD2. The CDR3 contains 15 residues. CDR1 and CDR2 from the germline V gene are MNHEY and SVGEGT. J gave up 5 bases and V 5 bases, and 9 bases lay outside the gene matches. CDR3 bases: TGTGCCAGCAGTAGGATAGCGGGAGCTTGGGAGACCCAGTACTTC. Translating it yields CASSRIAGAWETQYF.

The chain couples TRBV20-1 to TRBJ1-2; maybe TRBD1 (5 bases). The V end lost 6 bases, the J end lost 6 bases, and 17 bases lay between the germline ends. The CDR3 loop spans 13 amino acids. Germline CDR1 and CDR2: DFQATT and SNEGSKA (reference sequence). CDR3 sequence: CSASGQGSNGYTF. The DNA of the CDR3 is TGCAGTGCGTCCGGCCAGGGTAGTAATGGCTACACCTTC.

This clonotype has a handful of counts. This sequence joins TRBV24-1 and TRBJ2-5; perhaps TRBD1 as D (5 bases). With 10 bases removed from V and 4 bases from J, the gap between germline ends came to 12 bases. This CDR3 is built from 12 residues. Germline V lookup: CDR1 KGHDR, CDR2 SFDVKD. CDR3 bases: TGTGCCACAGGGGATTGGGGAGAGACCCAGTACTTC. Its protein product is CATGDWGETQYF.